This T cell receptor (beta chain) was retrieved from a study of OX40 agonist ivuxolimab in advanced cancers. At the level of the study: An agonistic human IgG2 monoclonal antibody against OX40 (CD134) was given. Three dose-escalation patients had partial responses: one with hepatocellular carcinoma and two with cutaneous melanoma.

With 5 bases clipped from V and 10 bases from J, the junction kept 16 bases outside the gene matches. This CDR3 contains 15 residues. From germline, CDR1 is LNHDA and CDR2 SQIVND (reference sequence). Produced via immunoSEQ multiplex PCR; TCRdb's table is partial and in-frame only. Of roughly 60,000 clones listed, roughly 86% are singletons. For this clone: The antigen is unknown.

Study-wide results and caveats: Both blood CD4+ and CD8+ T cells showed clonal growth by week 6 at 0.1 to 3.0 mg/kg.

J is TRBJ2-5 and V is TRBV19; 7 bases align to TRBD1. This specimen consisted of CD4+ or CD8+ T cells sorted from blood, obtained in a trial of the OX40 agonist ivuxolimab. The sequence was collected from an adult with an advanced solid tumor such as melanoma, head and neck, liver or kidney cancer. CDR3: CASSLGDRPQEGQYF. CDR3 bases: TGTGCCAGTAGTTTGGGGGACAGACCACAAGAGGGCCAGTACTTC. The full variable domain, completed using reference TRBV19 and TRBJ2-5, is DGGITQSPKYLFRKEGQNVTLSCEQNLNHDAMYWYRQDPGQGLRLIYYSQIVNDFQKGDIAEGYSVSREKKESFPLTVTSAQKNPTAFYLCASSLGDRPQEGQYFGPGTRLLVL.